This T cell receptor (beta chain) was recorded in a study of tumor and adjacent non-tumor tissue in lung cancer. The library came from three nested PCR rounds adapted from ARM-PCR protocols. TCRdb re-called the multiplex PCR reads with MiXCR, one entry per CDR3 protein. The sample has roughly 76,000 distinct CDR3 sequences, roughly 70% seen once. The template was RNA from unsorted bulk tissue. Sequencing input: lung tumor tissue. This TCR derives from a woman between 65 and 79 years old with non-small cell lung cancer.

The CDR3 nucleotides read TGCAGTGCTACATCCAGCTCCTACAATGAGCAGTTCTTC. Amino acids: CSATSSSYNEQFF. The rearrangement links TRBV20-1 to TRBJ2-1; D not resolved. Trimming removed 4 bases from V and 0 bases from J, with 7 bases in between. Germline V lookup: CDR1 DFQATT, CDR2 SNEGSKA (reference sequence). The CDR3 contains 13 residues.